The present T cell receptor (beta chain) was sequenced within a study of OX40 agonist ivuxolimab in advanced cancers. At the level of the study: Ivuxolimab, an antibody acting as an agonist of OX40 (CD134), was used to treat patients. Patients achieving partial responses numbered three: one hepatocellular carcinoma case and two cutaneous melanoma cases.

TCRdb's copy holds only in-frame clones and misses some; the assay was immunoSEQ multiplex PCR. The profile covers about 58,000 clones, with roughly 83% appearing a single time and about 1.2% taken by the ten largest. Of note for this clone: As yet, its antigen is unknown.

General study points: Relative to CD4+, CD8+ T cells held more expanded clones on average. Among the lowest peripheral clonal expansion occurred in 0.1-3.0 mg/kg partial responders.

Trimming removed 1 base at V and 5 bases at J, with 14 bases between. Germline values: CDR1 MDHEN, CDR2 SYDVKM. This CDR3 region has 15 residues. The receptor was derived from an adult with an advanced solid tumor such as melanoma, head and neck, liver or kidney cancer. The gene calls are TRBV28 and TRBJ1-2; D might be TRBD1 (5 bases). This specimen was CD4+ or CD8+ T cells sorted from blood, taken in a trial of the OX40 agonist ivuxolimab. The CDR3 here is CASSLSGGQGYGYTF. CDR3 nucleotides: TGTGCCAGCAGTTTATCGGGGGGTCAGGGATATGGCTACACCTTC.